The present T cell receptor beta chain was sequenced within a study of T cell clonality in common variable immunodeficiency (dated by TCRdb to about 2015). Study-wide conclusions, independent of this receptor: Differences among patients in the CVID cohort limited the correlations between repertoire features and clinical complications. According to the authors, finding the cause of the higher clonality in CVID would require sequencing the repertoires of T cell subpopulations. Increased TCRbeta clonality was found in CVID subjects compared with healthy controls (t-test p = 0.018), with the increase being most characteristic of about a third of subjects. Although equal DNA input was used, an average of roughly 80,000 unique sequences per sample was obtained for controls, compared with around 30,000 for CVID samples. Healthy controls shared more TCRbeta clones with each other than CVID subjects shared among themselves (p < 0.0001). CVID TCRbeta sequences were reported to have fewer deletions and N-nucleotide insertions and to lack highly modified clones with 13 or more V deletions.

This clone was observed at least ten times. Its antigen target is currently unknown. Most of the CVID patients and most of the healthy controls were of Caucasian heritage. Heparinized peripheral whole blood samples of 5 to 8 ml were collected from each donor. Genomic DNA from adults with common variable immune deficiency (CVID) and from healthy adult controls was used for sequencing of TCRbeta CDR3 repertoires. There were 22 healthy adult volunteers in the control group (roughly twelve female and roughly ten male), ranging in age from roughly 23 to 75 years, with a mean age of almost 35. Diluted blood was density-centrifuged over Hypaque 1077 or Ficoll-Paque to isolate peripheral blood mononuclear cells. Unsorted mononuclear cells served as the source of genomic DNA, which was extracted either by Qiagen column purification or by a centrifugation-based method. Equivalent amounts of genomic DNA from CVID and control samples were used as sequencing input. For every sample, a 60 bp segment covering the rearranged TCRbeta CDR3 region was amplified and then sequenced. The immunoSEQ assay, a bias-corrected multiplex PCR with high-throughput sequencing, was employed for TCRbeta amplification. In the original analysis: Every unique nucleotide sequence counted as a clone and was annotated with V, D and J genes, copy number and frequency. Sequences were labeled productive if in frame, and non-productive if out of frame or containing stop codons. As previously described, Shannon's entropy was used to calculate clonality. The predicted amino acid sequences of productive clones were used to derive the mean CDR3 Kyte-Doolittle hydropathy. The R hclust function was used to hierarchically cluster scaled V gene usage with Manhattan distance and complete linkage. Clone sharing by CDR3 amino acid sequence was assessed by resampling 12 repertoires per group over 100 rounds. The repertoires were screened for 70 published EBV-specific TCRbeta sequences and 245 published CMV-specific TCRbeta sequences. After two CVID samples that produced fewer than 10,000 sequences were dropped from the analysis, some 40 CVID repertoires remained. The table comes from immuneACCESS by way of TCRdb, which keeps in-frame sequences with V and J called. Part of the clones is missing from these tables; in studies checked, under half for an unresolved V gene and the rest for unknown reasons. The V and J calls and clone size were taken over from that table, and D and trimming were inferred from the DNA. The table for this sample lists approximately 44,000 clones, none of them counted only once. Of the sample, 2.5% to 3% is held by the ten largest clones.

What was sequenced was peripheral blood mononuclear cells. The clonotype comes from a person aged 18-69 years in good health.

The CDR3 region: CSAIAGSSYNEQFF. CDR3 DNA (partial): TGCAGTGCTATTGCGGGGAGCTCCTACAATGAG. The receptor chain draws on TRBV20-1 and TRBJ2-1; a weak D assignment points to TRBD2 (6 bases agree). The read falls 3 residues short of the CDR3 end, and the missing part is taken from the germline J gene. The CDR3 sequence holds 14 residues, the cysteine and phenylalanine included. The DNA shown is the part of the CDR3 that was read: 33 bases, in frame from base 1. For CDR1 and CDR2, the germline V gene (reference sequence) lists DFQATT and SNEGSKA. V and J are truncated by 4 bases and 0 bases respectively, leaving an intervening sequence of 10 bases.